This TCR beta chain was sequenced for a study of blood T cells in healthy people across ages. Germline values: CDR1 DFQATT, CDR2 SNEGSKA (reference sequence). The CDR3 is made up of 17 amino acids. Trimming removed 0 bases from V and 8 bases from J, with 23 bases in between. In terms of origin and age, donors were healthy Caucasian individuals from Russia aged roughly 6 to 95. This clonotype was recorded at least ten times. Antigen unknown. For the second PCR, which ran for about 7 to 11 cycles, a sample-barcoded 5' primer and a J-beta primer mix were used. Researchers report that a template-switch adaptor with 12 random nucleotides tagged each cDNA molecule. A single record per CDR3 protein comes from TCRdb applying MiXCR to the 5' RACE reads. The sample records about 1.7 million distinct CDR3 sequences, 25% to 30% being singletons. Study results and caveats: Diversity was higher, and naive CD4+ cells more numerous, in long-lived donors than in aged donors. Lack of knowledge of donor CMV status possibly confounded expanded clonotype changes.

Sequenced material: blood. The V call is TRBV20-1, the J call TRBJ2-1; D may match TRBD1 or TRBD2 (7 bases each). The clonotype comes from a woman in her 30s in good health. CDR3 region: CSARDYEGGGGPHEQFF. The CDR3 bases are TGCAGTGCTAGAGATTATGAAGGGGGCGGGGGCCCGCATGAGCAGTTCTTC.